This T cell receptor beta chain was obtained from a study of blood T cell repertoires in COVID-19. About the research overall: PBMCs, B-cell-depleted T cells, or T cells provided the cDNA or gDNA that made up the material.

Assay used: immunoSEQ multiplex PCR; TCRdb lists only in-frame clones, some missing. The sample shows some 250,000 clones, around 87% of them seen only once. Losses at the gene ends were 5 bases for V and 5 bases for J; bases not matched to a gene: 6. The CDR3 spans 14 residues. Germline lookup yields CDR1 SNHLY and CDR2 FYNNEI. The V gene is TRBV2, the J gene TRBJ2-7, with 10 nucleotides matching TRBD1. What was sequenced was peripheral blood. The TCR originated in a woman in her sixties or seventies with active or convalescent COVID-19. CDR3 nucleotides: TGTGCCAGCAGTATCCGGGACAGGGGAGACGAGCAGTACTTC. Translating gives CASSIRDRGDEQYF.